The rows below give T cell receptor beta chains drawn from one sample of a study of OX40 agonist ivuxolimab in advanced cancers. Measured with immunoSEQ multiplex PCR; TCRdb has only the in-frame clones, and not every one. The sample has 67,000 or so clones, around four fifths seen once. Sequenced here: CD4+ or CD8+ T cells sorted from blood, sampled in a trial of the OX40 agonist ivuxolimab. The origin of the receptors is an adult with an advanced solid tumor such as melanoma, head and neck, liver or kidney cancer. Both conserved end residues are part of each CDR3. Each record gives: D gene, J gene, clone size, V gene, CDR3 protein, CDR3 DNA. A D gene is named only where the DNA matches it firmly. Clone size appears in some rows only: once, few, many, or a class for an expanded clone.

NA,TRBJ2-6,few,TRBV5-4,CASSLQGAGANVLTF,TGTGCCAGCAGCTTGCAAGGGGCTGGGGCCAACGTCCTGACTTTC
TRBD2,TRBJ2-5,NA,TRBV14,CASSQIGLAGEGTQYF,TGTGCCAGCAGCCAAATAGGACTAGCGGGAGAGGGGACCCAGTACTTC
NA,TRBJ1-5,NA,TRBV2,CASSLTPRGQGSNQPQHF,TGTGCCAGCAGCCTAACCCCCCGCGGCCAGGGAAGCAATCAGCCCCAGCATTTT
TRBD2,TRBJ2-1,many,TRBV28,CASNGGSVYNEQFF,TGTGCCAGCAACGGCGGGAGCGTCTACAATGAGCAGTTCTTC
NA,TRBJ1-2,NA,TRBV7-8,CASSLASPGMGYTF,TGTGCCAGCAGCTTAGCCTCGCCCGGCATGGGCTACACCTTC
NA,TRBJ2-5,NA,TRBV7-6,CASSLGFQETQYF,TGTGCCAGCAGCTTAGGGTTCCAAGAGACCCAGTACTTC
TRBD1,TRBJ2-7,NA,TRBV15,CATSLEWTGAYYEQYF,TGTGCCACCAGTCTTGAATGGACAGGGGCCTATTACGAGCAGTACTTC
NA,TRBJ2-7,NA,TRBV11-2,CASSPPQAAYEQYF,TGTGCCAGCAGCCCGCCCCAGGCCGCCTACGAGCAGTACTTC
NA,TRBJ2-3,NA,TRBV2,CATRLVSDTQYF,TGTGCCACACGACTAGTATCAGATACGCAGTATTTT
TRBD2,TRBJ2-1,once,TRBV6-5,CATKRGEEGTNEQFF,TGTGCCACCAAACGGGGGGAGGAGGGGACCAATGAGCAGTTCTTC
NA,TRBJ2-7,NA,TRBV7-9,CASSLGFTPGRSSYEQYF,TGTGCCAGCAGCTTAGGGTTTACCCCAGGGAGAAGCTCCTACGAGCAGTACTTC
NA,TRBJ2-3,NA,TRBV28,CASSSLLPTDTQYF,TGTGCCAGCAGTTCCCTACTCCCTACAGATACGCAGTATTTT
TRBD1,TRBJ2-1,few,TRBV2,CASSEDRSLYNEQFF,TGTGCCAGCAGCGAGGACAGGAGCTTATACAATGAGCAGTTCTTC
NA,TRBJ1-4,NA,TRBV18,CASSPREKTATNEKLFF,TGTGCCAGCTCACCACGAGAAAAGACAGCTACTAATGAAAAACTGTTTTTT
NA,TRBJ1-1,NA,TRBV28,CASSLPGALTEAFF,TGTGCCAGCAGTTTACCTGGGGCGTTGACTGAAGCTTTCTTT
TRBD1,TRBJ1-4,NA,TRBV9,CASSSRQGVDEKLFF,TGTGCCAGCAGCTCCCGACAGGGAGTGGATGAAAAACTGTTTTTT
TRBD2,TRBJ2-4,NA,TRBV4-1,CASSQRAGLKNIQYF,TGCGCCAGCAGCCAGCGAGCGGGACTCAAAAACATTCAGTACTTC
TRBD1,TRBJ2-7,NA,TRBV7-9,CASSFSPGQGAYEQYF,TGTGCCAGCAGCTTCTCTCCGGGACAGGGGGCCTACGAGCAGTACTTC
NA,TRBJ2-7,NA,TRBV28,CASSFQGYSSYEQYF,TGTGCCAGCAGTTTCCAGGGGTATAGCTCCTACGAGCAGTACTTC
NA,TRBJ1-1,NA,TRBV10-1,CASSESPGNTEAFF,TGCGCCAGCAGTGAGTCCCCGGGGAACACTGAAGCTTTCTTT
NA,TRBJ2-7,NA,TRBV5-1,CASSLPGGTYEQYF,TGCGCCAGCAGCCTCCCTGGAGGAACCTACGAGCAGTACTTC
NA,TRBJ2-7,once,TRBV7-3,CASSLYAQGYEQYF,TGTGCCAGCAGCTTATATGCCCAGGGCTACGAGCAGTACTTC
TRBD1,TRBJ2-7,NA,TRBV6-5,CASSYWTGGAEQYF,TGTGCCAGCAGTTACTGGACAGGGGGCGCCGAGCAGTACTTC
NA,TRBJ2-7,NA,TRBV25-1,CASMRVSGEQYF,TGTGCCAGCATGCGGGTTAGTGGCGAGCAGTACTTC
NA,TRBJ1-3,NA,TRBV19,CASTSVPGEGGNTIYF,TGTGCCAGTACCTCCGTCCCAGGGGAAGGTGGAAACACCATATATTTT
NA,TRBJ2-5,NA,TRBV9,CASSSRFGDETQYF,TGTGCCAGCAGCTCGCGGTTCGGTGACGAGACCCAGTACTTC
NA,TRBJ2-7,NA,TRBV25-1,CASSGSRDFYSYEQYF,TGTGCCAGCAGTGGCTCCCGGGACTTTTACTCCTACGAGCAGTACTTC
NA,TRBJ2-3,once,TRBV2,CASSKGLGEADTQYF,TGTGCCAGCAGTAAGGGACTTGGAGAGGCAGATACGCAGTATTTT
NA,TRBJ2-7,NA,TRBV7-3,CASSLLGAGDEQYF,TGTGCCAGCAGCTTATTAGGGGCCGGGGACGAGCAGTACTTC
NA,TRBJ2-5,NA,TRBV28,CASSHTLYTQTQYF,TGTGCCAGCAGCCATACCTTGTACACTCAGACCCAGTACTTC
NA,TRBJ1-6,once,TRBV2,CASRTSRDFKNSPLHF,TGTGCCAGCCGTACTAGCCGGGACTTCAAAAATTCACCCCTCCACTTT
NA,TRBJ2-7,NA,TRBV11-3,CASSLEGGPARQYF,TGTGCCAGCAGCTTAGAGGGGGGACCCGCCAGGCAGTACTTC
TRBD1,TRBJ1-2,NA,TRBV4-2,CASSSPQGARGYTF,TGTGCCAGCAGCTCCCCACAGGGGGCGCGGGGCTACACCTTC
NA,TRBJ1-3,once,TRBV28,CASATVGGGGNTIYF,TGTGCCAGCGCCACGGTGGGGGGAGGTGGAAACACCATATATTTT
NA,TRBJ1-3,NA,TRBV20-1,CSAIGNTIYF,TGCAGTGCTATCGGAAACACCATATATTTT
NA,TRBJ2-2,NA,TRBV19,CASSRSGSGELFF,TGTGCCAGTAGTAGGAGTGGATCCGGGGAGCTGTTTTTT
NA,TRBJ1-1,NA,TRBV11-2,CASSSRANTEAFF,TGTGCCAGCAGCTCACGGGCGAACACTGAAGCTTTCTTT
TRBD1,TRBJ2-7,NA,TRBV19,CASSYGQGSSYEQYF,TGTGCCAGTAGTTACGGACAGGGGTCGTCCTACGAGCAGTACTTC
TRBD1,TRBJ1-5,NA,TRBV28,CASYGTGVGQPQHF,TGTGCCAGCTATGGGACAGGGGTGGGTCAGCCCCAGCATTTT
TRBD2,TRBJ2-7,NA,TRBV4-1,CASSLIPGLAGGANEQYF,TGCGCCAGCAGCCTTATACCGGGACTAGCGGGAGGTGCCAACGAGCAGTACTTC
NA,TRBJ1-6,NA,TRBV20-1,CSAKAKSLHF,TGCAGTGCGAAGGCAAAATCCCTCCACTTT
NA,TRBJ2-7,few,TRBV4-1,CASSQDPQTGFSYEQYF,TGCGCCAGCAGCCAAGACCCCCAGACAGGTTTTTCCTACGAGCAGTACTTC
NA,TRBJ2-2,NA,TRBV29-1,CSARAGWTGELFF,TGCAGCGCTAGGGCAGGTTGGACCGGGGAGCTGTTTTTT
TRBD2,TRBJ2-1,NA,TRBV5-4,CASSLGPPGLAGGKSNEQFF,TGTGCCAGCAGCTTGGGCCCGCCGGGACTAGCGGGAGGAAAAAGCAATGAGCAGTTCTTC
NA,TRBJ1-2,NA,TRBV29-1,CSVEERTYGYTF,TGCAGCGTTGAAGAGCGGACCTATGGCTACACCTTC
TRBD1,TRBJ2-5,NA,TRBV11-2,CASSWTGTEETQYF,TGTGCCAGCAGCTGGACTGGGACAGAAGAGACCCAGTACTTC